Listed below are T cell receptor beta chains from one sample, sequenced in a study of cytomegalovirus exposure and HLA in healthy donors. Clones were read by immunoSEQ multiplex PCR, and TCRdb kept only the in-frame ones, dropping some. The sample lists about 160,000 clones; roughly 85% were seen once. Sequencing was carried out using PBMCs. The receptor source for this set is a woman aged 30 to 39 in good health and CMV-seronegative. Each CDR3 is given with its conserved first and last residue. The D gene is left open where the match is weak. Not all rows give a size; the values are once, few, many and, for expanded clones, a class.

clone_size	d_call	v_call	j_call	cdr3_nt	cdr3_aa
-	TRBD1	TRBV29-1	TRBJ2-7	TGCAGCGTCCCGGGACAGTCCTACGAGCAGTACTTC	CSVPGQSYEQYF
-	TRBD1	TRBV5-6	TRBJ1-2	TGTGCCAGCAGCTTGGGACAGGGGGAAGGATATGGCTACACCTTC	CASSLGQGEGYGYTF
-	TRBD2	TRBV10-3	TRBJ2-5	TGTGCCATCGGGGGAGGGGATCTAGAGACCCAGTACTTC	CAIGGGDLETQYF
-	TRBD2	TRBV5-1	TRBJ2-3	TGCGCCAGCAGCTTGGAATGGACTAGCGGTTTCGTGGGTACGCAGTATTTT	CASSLEWTSGFVGTQYF
-	-	TRBV29-1	TRBJ1-1	TGCAGCGTTGCATATGGCAGGCGTGAAGCTTTCTTT	CSVAYGRREAFF
-	-	TRBV15	TRBJ2-3	TGTGCCACCAGCAGAGATAGCGGAGCCCGAGTAGATACGCAGTATTTT	CATSRDSGARVDTQYF
once	-	TRBV19	TRBJ1-1	TGTGCCAGTAGTACAAACCGTGACTTGAACACTGAAGCTTTCTTT	CASSTNRDLNTEAFF
few	-	TRBV7-9	TRBJ2-7	TGTGCCAGCAGCTTAGGAGGGTCCGAGCAGTACTTC	CASSLGGSEQYF
-	TRBD2	TRBV18	TRBJ2-7	TGTGCCAGCTCACCCCCCGGGGCTAGCGGGAGGGTGCAGTACTTC	CASSPPGASGRVQYF
-	TRBD2	TRBV7-7	TRBJ2-5	TGTGCCAGCAGCTTACAAGCGGGGGTCCAAGAGACCCAGTACTTC	CASSLQAGVQETQYF
-	TRBD1	TRBV18	TRBJ1-5	TGTGCCAGCTCACCCGGGACAGGGGGCAATCAGCCCCAGCATTTT	CASSPGTGGNQPQHF
-	-	TRBV10-2	TRBJ1-5	TGCGCCAGCTCGGAGGGCACCGGGGGCAATCAGCCCCAGCATTTT	CASSEGTGGNQPQHF
-	TRBD1	TRBV9	TRBJ1-2	TGTGCCAGCAGCAAACCAGGGGACAGGGAGGATCCCTATGGCTACACCTTC	CASSKPGDREDPYGYTF
-	-	TRBV19	TRBJ2-7	TGTGCCAGTACCCAGTCATATCCCTACGAGCAGTACTTC	CASTQSYPYEQYF
once	-	TRBV19	TRBJ1-5	TGTGCCAGTAGAAACGCTCCGGGGTCCAATCAGCCCCAGCATTTT	CASRNAPGSNQPQHF
-	-	TRBV21-1	TRBJ2-2	TGTGCCAGCAGCAGAGACAGGGTCGTCAACACCGGGGAGCTGTTTTTT	CASSRDRVVNTGELFF
-	-	TRBV20-1	TRBJ2-1	TGCAGTGCTAGTTGGGCGGAGGTACAGTTCTTC	CSASWAEVQFF
-	TRBD1	TRBV28	TRBJ1-1	TGTGCCAGCAGCCCCACCGGGACAGGGACAACTGAAGCTTTCTTT	CASSPTGTGTTEAFF
-	TRBD1	TRBV18	TRBJ2-6	TGTGCCAGCTCACCAGATCCGGGACAGGGTAAGTCTGGGGCCAACGTCCTGACTTTC	CASSPDPGQGKSGANVLTF
-	TRBD1	TRBV2	TRBJ2-7	TGTGCCAGCCTCAGGGGGCAGCGCCGCGACTACGAGCAGTACTTC	CASLRGQRRDYEQYF
-	-	TRBV19	TRBJ2-1	TGTGCCAGTAGTATTCCAGTAAATGAGCAGTTCTTC	CASSIPVNEQFF
-	-	TRBV6-1	TRBJ1-3	TGTGCCAGCAGTGAACCGCAGGGGTTCAATGGAAACACCATATATTTT	CASSEPQGFNGNTIYF
-	-	TRBV11-1	TRBJ1-2	TGTGCCAGCAGCAAAACCAGCTATGGCTACACCTTC	CASSKTSYGYTF
-	TRBD1	TRBV7-9	TRBJ1-4	TGTGCCAGCAGCTCAGGACAGGGGGCTACTAATGAAAAACTGTTTTTT	CASSSGQGATNEKLFF
few	-	TRBV6-1	TRBJ1-3	TGTGCCAGCAGTGAAGGTAGCTCTGGAAACACCATATATTTT	CASSEGSSGNTIYF
-	-	TRBV7-9	TRBJ2-4	TGTGCCAGCAGCCTTAACGGGGAAAACATTCAGTACTTC	CASSLNGENIQYF